This T cell receptor (beta chain) originates from a study of T cell responses to AZD1222 COVID-19 vaccine. To note about this clone: Its antigen is as yet unknown.

The CDR3 runs to 15 residues. Germline CDR1 is LNHDA and CDR2 is SQIVND (reference sequence). J lost 1 base, V lost 3 bases, and 3 bases had no gene match. Produced via immunoSEQ multiplex PCR; TCRdb's table is partial and in-frame only. The sample holds around 150,000 clones, approximately 90% seen once. General study findings and limits: Increased Spike-specific TCR breadth and depth were observed after two AZD1222 doses. Spike was spanned by vaccine-associated CD4 TCRs, which were dominant at 160-218 and 743-854.

The rearrangement joins TRBV19 to TRBJ1-1, with 9 bases fitting TRBD1. Sequenced material: peripheral blood, taken 28 days after the second AZD1222 dose. The sequence derives from an adult who received the AZD1222 COVID-19 vaccine. The CDR3 region has the DNA TGTGCCAGTAGTATCCTGGACAGGGGGAACACTGAAGCTTTCTTT. Its translation: CASSILDRGNTEAFF.